This T cell receptor beta chain was documented in a study of CD4 T cells in relation to SARS-CoV-2 and coronaviruses. The unexposed donors gave CD4+ T cells in about 2011-2018, prior to COVID-19. After more than eight days of culture, CD4+ T cells were isolated. Cells permitting, SARS-CoV-2 S/N and four cold-coronavirus spikes were tested on unexposed-donor CD4+ T cells. Assay: immunoSEQ multiplex PCR; the TCRdb copy retains only in-frame clones and omits some. The sample has about 19,000 clones, roughly 80% seen once. This clone was seen only a few times. The antigen is undetermined. CDR1 is MNHNS and CDR2 is SASEGT in the germline V gene. V lost 4 bases, J lost 3 bases, and 19 bases lay in between. This CDR3 is 16 amino acids long.

The TCR comes from a human donor in good health. The sequencing input was CD4+ T cells from PBMCs, cultured in vitro. The chain is built from TRBV6-1 and TRBJ2-7; D is ambiguous. CDR3 DNA sequence: TGTGCCAGCAGTGCTTTACGGCCAGGACGGGTCTACGAGCAGTACTTC. Amino acid sequence: CASSALRPGRVYEQYF.